This TCR beta chain was identified during a study of Tregs in tolerant kidney transplant recipients. Clones were read by immunoSEQ multiplex PCR, and TCRdb kept only the in-frame ones, dropping some. This table holds nearly 95,000 clones, 93% found once. Germline V gene lookup returns CDR1 SNHLY and CDR2 FYNNEI. The CDR3 spans 14 residues. Between the trimmed V and J ends, which lost 4 bases and 1 base, there was a span of 10 bases. CD4+CD25+CD127- Tregs, CD4+CD25- non-Tregs, CD4 and CD8 cells were sorted. The receptor was isolated from a human donor who received a combined kidney and bone marrow transplant. The input for sequencing was CD4+ T cells from blood, taken before the transplant. The J gene is TRBJ1-1, the V gene TRBV2, with D perhaps TRBD1 (5 bases). The DNA of the CDR3 is TGTGCCAGCAGTGTGATGGGGCAGAACACTGAAGCTTTCTTT. Translation gives CASSVMGQNTEAFF.